A selection of T cell receptor beta chains follows, all from one sample in a study of regulatory T cells in long-lasting Graves disease. TCRdb ran MiXCR on the multiplex PCR reads and lists one entry per CDR3 protein. The profile shows around 360,000 distinct CDR3 sequences, 15% to 20% of them singletons. These data also formed part of another study, on T cells in Graves' hyperthyroidism and ophthalmopathy.

The specimen was peripheral blood mononuclear cells (PBMCs), collected at new diagnosis, from a patient treated with antithyroid drugs. Every receptor here comes from a woman between 18 and 29 years old with Graves disease. Each CDR3 is given with its conserved first and last residue. Each record gives: V gene, clone size, D gene, J gene, CDR3 protein, CDR3 DNA. D genes are given only for firm matches. Not every row has a clone size; where given, it reads once, few, many or a size class.

v_gene: TRBV12-3/TRBV12-4
abundance: few
d_gene: TRBD2
j_gene: TRBJ2-1
CDR3aa: CASSRSSGGGGKQFF
CDR3nt: TGTGCCAGCAGCCGCTCTAGCGGGGGGGGCGGGAAGCAGTTCTTC

v_gene: TRBV28
abundance: many
d_gene: -
j_gene: TRBJ1-4
CDR3aa: CASSLPVNEKLFF
CDR3nt: TGTGCCAGCAGTTTACCCGTCAATGAAAAACTGTTTTTT

v_gene: TRBV6-1
abundance: many
d_gene: -
j_gene: TRBJ2-7
CDR3aa: CASRQAYAPPEQYF
CDR3nt: TGTGCCAGCAGACAGGCATATGCCCCTCCGGAGCAGTACTTC

v_gene: TRBV3-1
abundance: many
d_gene: -
j_gene: TRBJ2-7
CDR3aa: CASSWDGSSYEQYF
CDR3nt: TGTGCCAGCAGCTGGGACGGCAGCTCCTACGAGCAGTACTTC

v_gene: TRBV10-2
abundance: -
d_gene: TRBD2
j_gene: TRBJ2-7
CDR3aa: CASGGLVGSYEQYF
CDR3nt: TGCGCCAGCGGGGGACTAGTGGGCTCCTACGAGCAGTACTTC

v_gene: TRBV10-2
abundance: few
d_gene: TRBD1
j_gene: TRBJ1-1
CDR3aa: CASSAEGPGGAFF
CDR3nt: TGCGCCAGCAGTGCTGAGGGACCAGGGGGGGCTTTCTTT

v_gene: TRBV25-1
abundance: few
d_gene: TRBD2
j_gene: TRBJ2-7
CDR3aa: CASSKGLAERYEQYF
CDR3nt: TGTGCCAGCAGTAAGGGACTAGCGGAGAGGTACGAGCAGTACTTC

v_gene: TRBV5-1
abundance: -
d_gene: TRBD2
j_gene: TRBJ2-1
CDR3aa: CASSLGLARNNEQFF
CDR3nt: TGCGCCAGCAGCTTGGGACTAGCTCGGAACAATGAGCAGTTCTTC

v_gene: TRBV5-5
abundance: -
d_gene: -
j_gene: TRBJ1-3
CDR3aa: CASSLWFETGNTIYF
CDR3nt: TGTGCCAGCAGCTTGTGGTTCGAGACGGGAAACACCATATATTTT

v_gene: TRBV20-1
abundance: many
d_gene: -
j_gene: TRBJ2-7
CDR3aa: CSARGFGSGAYEQYF
CDR3nt: TGCAGTGCTAGAGGGTTCGGTAGCGGAGCCTACGAGCAGTACTTC

v_gene: TRBV2
abundance: many
d_gene: TRBD1
j_gene: TRBJ2-2
CDR3aa: CASTGQGLNTGELFF
CDR3nt: TGTGCCAGCACGGGACAGGGTCTGAACACCGGGGAGCTGTTTTTT

v_gene: TRBV12-3/TRBV12-4
abundance: few
d_gene: -
j_gene: TRBJ1-6
CDR3aa: CASSPGGRGNSPLHF
CDR3nt: TGTGCCAGCTCCCCCGGGGGGCGCGGGAATTCACCCCTCCACTTT

v_gene: TRBV7-3
abundance: many
d_gene: -
j_gene: TRBJ2-1
CDR3aa: CASSLTTDSKVQFF
CDR3nt: TGTGCCAGCAGCTTAACTACCGATTCCAAAGTGCAGTTCTTC

v_gene: TRBV12-3/TRBV12-4
abundance: few
d_gene: -
j_gene: TRBJ2-5
CDR3aa: CASSFTRMGYHQETQYF
CDR3nt: TGTGCCAGCAGCTTTACCAGGATGGGGTACCACCAAGAGACCCAGTACTTC

v_gene: TRBV3-1
abundance: many
d_gene: TRBD1
j_gene: TRBJ1-3
CDR3aa: CASTETGSGNTIYF
CDR3nt: TGTGCCAGCACGGAGACAGGGTCTGGAAACACCATATATTTT

v_gene: TRBV18
abundance: -
d_gene: -
j_gene: TRBJ1-1
CDR3aa: CASSPDLYPEAFF
CDR3nt: TGTGCCAGCTCACCGGACCTGTATCCTGAAGCTTTCTTT

v_gene: TRBV20-1
abundance: many
d_gene: -
j_gene: TRBJ1-1
CDR3aa: CSAPLWGAAFF
CDR3nt: -

v_gene: TRBV10-3
abundance: few
d_gene: -
j_gene: TRBJ2-4
CDR3aa: CAISEELEDIQYF
CDR3nt: TGTGCCATCAGTGAGGAACTAGAGGACATTCAGTACTTC

v_gene: TRBV7-2
abundance: many
d_gene: -
j_gene: TRBJ2-3
CDR3aa: CASSTISGWTDTQYF
CDR3nt: TGTGCCAGCAGCACCATATCCGGTTGGACAGATACGCAGTATTTT

v_gene: TRBV7-3
abundance: -
d_gene: -
j_gene: TRBJ2-6
CDR3aa: CASSSLLTPGGANVLTF
CDR3nt: TGTGCCAGCAGCTCCCTCTTGACACCTGGGGGGGCCAACGTCCTGACTTTC

v_gene: TRBV28
abundance: many
d_gene: -
j_gene: TRBJ2-1
CDR3aa: CASRTGSVAGEQFF
CDR3nt: TGTGCCAGCCGTACCGGGTCGGTGGCCGGTGAGCAGTTCTTC

v_gene: TRBV6-1
abundance: -
d_gene: TRBD2
j_gene: TRBJ2-5
CDR3aa: CASSHLAGPQETQYF
CDR3nt: TGTGCCAGCAGCCATTTAGCGGGGCCCCAAGAGACCCAGTACTTC

v_gene: TRBV6-2/TRBV6-3
abundance: -
d_gene: -
j_gene: TRBJ1-2
CDR3aa: CASSDSDISGTF
CDR3nt: TGTGCCAGCAGTGACTCGGACATATCTGGCACCTTC

v_gene: TRBV6-1
abundance: few
d_gene: TRBD1
j_gene: TRBJ1-2
CDR3aa: CASSGNSGTGYGYTF
CDR3nt: TGTGCCAGCAGTGGAAATTCCGGGACAGGGTATGGCTACACCTTC

v_gene: TRBV20-1
abundance: many
d_gene: TRBD1
j_gene: TRBJ2-2
CDR3aa: CSARDFGQGATGELFF
CDR3nt: TGCAGTGCTAGAGATTTCGGACAGGGGGCCACCGGGGAGCTGTTTTTT

v_gene: TRBV28
abundance: few
d_gene: -
j_gene: TRBJ1-6
CDR3aa: CASNTGSIPLHF
CDR3nt: TGTGCCAGCAACACAGGGAGTATACCCCTCCACTTT

v_gene: TRBV19
abundance: few
d_gene: -
j_gene: TRBJ1-6
CDR3aa: CASSIQGNNSPLHF
CDR3nt: TGTGCCAGTAGTATCCAGGGAAATAATTCACCCCTCCACTTT

v_gene: TRBV11-3
abundance: many
d_gene: -
j_gene: TRBJ2-1
CDR3aa: CASSPRWGTSYNEQFF
CDR3nt: TGTGCCAGCAGCCCTAGATGGGGAACCTCCTACAATGAGCAGTTCTTC

v_gene: TRBV6-2/TRBV6-3
abundance: -
d_gene: -
j_gene: TRBJ1-4
CDR3aa: CASSYSGTSGEKLFF
CDR3nt: TGTGCCAGCAGTTACTCGGGGACTTCGGGCGAAAAACTGTTTTTT

v_gene: TRBV5-1
abundance: few
d_gene: -
j_gene: TRBJ2-1
CDR3aa: CASSPGHF
CDR3nt: TGCGCCAGCAGCCCGGGCCATTTC

v_gene: TRBV29-1
abundance: many
d_gene: -
j_gene: TRBJ2-3
CDR3aa: CSVEDPSGRTDTQYF
CDR3nt: TGCAGCGTTGAAGATCCCAGCGGACGCACAGATACGCAGTATTTT

v_gene: TRBV7-3
abundance: few
d_gene: -
j_gene: TRBJ2-5
CDR3aa: CASSSGLQETQYF
CDR3nt: TGTGCCAGCAGCTCGGGACTCCAAGAGACCCAGTACTTC